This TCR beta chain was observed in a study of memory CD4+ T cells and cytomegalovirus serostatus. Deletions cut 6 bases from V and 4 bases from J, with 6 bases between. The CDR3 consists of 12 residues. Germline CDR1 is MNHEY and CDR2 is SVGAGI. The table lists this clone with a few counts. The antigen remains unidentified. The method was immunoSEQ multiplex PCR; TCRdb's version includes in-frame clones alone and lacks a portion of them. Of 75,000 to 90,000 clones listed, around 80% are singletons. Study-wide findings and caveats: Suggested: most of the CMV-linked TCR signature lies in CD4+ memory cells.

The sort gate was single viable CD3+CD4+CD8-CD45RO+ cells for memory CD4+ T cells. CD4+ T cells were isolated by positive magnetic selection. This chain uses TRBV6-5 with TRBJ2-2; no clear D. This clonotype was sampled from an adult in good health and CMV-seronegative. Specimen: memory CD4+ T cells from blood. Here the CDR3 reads CASSGLTGELFF. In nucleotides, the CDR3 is TGTGCCAGCAGCGGCCTCACCGGGGAGCTGTTTTTT.